The next 10 T cell receptor beta chains were all read from a single sample in a study of identical twins. A single record per CDR3 protein comes from TCRdb applying MiXCR to the 5' RACE reads. The table has 1.5 million to 2 million distinct CDR3 sequences, about 30% seen once. The sequencing sample was made of cord blood. The receptor source for this set is a newborn girl in good health.

The genes are TRBV20-1 and TRBJ2-1; 11 bases fit TRBD1. The V gene's germline CDR1 is DFQATT and CDR2 SNEGSKA (reference sequence). The CDR3 is 16 residues long. V dropped 2 bases and J dropped 4; count of bases not matched to a gene: 7. This CDR3 is CSARTRTGGVYNEQFF. The CDR3 DNA reads as TGCAGTGCTAGAACGCGGACAGGGGGCGTATACAATGAGCAGTTCTTC.

This clonotype has just a few counts. The V gene is TRBV2, the J gene TRBJ1-5, with a possible D match to TRBD1 (5 bases). The CDR3 has 16 residues. The V gene lost 6 bases and the J gene lost 0 bases, with 15 bases spanning the gap. The germline CDR1 and CDR2 sequences are SNHLY and FYNNEI. CDR3 amino acids: CASRGQGLNSNQPQHF. For the CDR3, the DNA is TGTGCCAGCAGAGGACAAGGCCTCAATAGCAATCAGCCCCAGCATTTT.

The V call is TRBV13, the J call TRBJ2-3; D ambiguous. Germline CDR1 PRHDT, CDR2 FYEKMQ (reference sequence). V was pared by 2 bases and J by 1 base, with 7 bases between. The CDR3 runs to 14 residues. As DNA, the CDR3 is TGTGCCAGCAGCTTAATCCGCCGCACAGATACGCAGTATTTT. Its protein is CASSLIRRTDTQYF.

Worth noting for this clonotype: This may come from a read error, since a much larger clone is one base off. The CDR3 coding sequence is TGTGCCAGCAGTTTAAGCGCAGGGGTCACAGATACGGAGTATTTT. Its protein is CASSLSAGVTDTEYF. V gene TRBV12-3 or TRBV12-4 combines with J gene TRBJ2-3; weak D call: TRBD1 (6 bases). The CDR3 sequence is 15 residues long.

This clonotype was picked up many times. At one end, the junction sequence differs from germline, possibly due to a read error. The J gene is TRBJ2-3, the V gene TRBV2; TRBD2 matches at 7 bases. Germline V gives CDR1 SNHLY, CDR2 FYNNEI. The length of the CDR3 is 14 residues. The DNA for the CDR3 is TGTGCCAGCAGTCAAGCGGGACTTACAGATACGCAGTATTTT. Residues: CASSQAGLTDTQYF.

The sample holds a few counts of this clonotype. The chain is built from TRBV14 and TRBJ1-2; possibly TRBD1 for D (5 bases). V was shortened by 0 bases and J by 0 bases, with 8 bases between the two germline ends. CDR1 is SGHDN and CDR2 is FVKESK in the germline V gene. The CDR3 loop spans 15 amino acids. The CDR3 sequence: CASSQDDSPNYGYTF. DNA of the CDR3: TGTGCCAGCAGCCAAGATGACAGTCCTAACTATGGCTACACCTTC. Full variable domain (remainder filled in from reference TRBV14 and TRBJ1-2): EAGVTQFPSHSVIEKGQTVTLRCDPISGHDNLYWYRRVMGKEIKFLLHFVKESKQDESGMPNNRFLAERTGGTYSTLKVQPAELEDSGVYFCASSQDDSPNYGYTFGSGTRLTVV.

This clonotype was seen once. J is TRBJ2-5 and V is TRBV20-1, with a possible D match to TRBD2 (5 bases). Trimming left V 1 base short and J 6 bases short, with 15 bases between. CDR1 is DFQATT and CDR2 is SNEGSKA in the germline V gene (reference sequence). CDR3 size: 14 residues. Here the CDR3 DNA reads TGCAGTGCTAGAGCTCCAACGGGGAGAAAGACCCAGTACTTC. Translating gives CSARAPTGRKTQYF.

This clonotype was detected a few times. The gene calls are TRBV7-2 and TRBJ2-7; TRBD2 matches at 12 bases. Germline V gene lookup returns CDR1 SGHTA and CDR2 FQGNSA. The CDR3 contains 16 residues. V shed 5 bases and J 0 bases; nucleotides not matched to a gene: 5. The CDR3 loop reads CASSRPSGGDSYEQYF. The CDR3 DNA sequence: TGTGCCAGCAGCCGACCTAGCGGGGGGGACTCCTACGAGCAGTACTTC. Variable domain in full (rest from reference TRBV7-2 and TRBJ2-7): GAGVSQSPSNKVTEKGKDVELRCDPISGHTALYWYRQSLGQGLEFLIYFQGNSAPDKSGLPSDRFSAERTGGSVSTLTIQRTQQEDSAVYLCASSRPSGGDSYEQYFGPGTRLTVT.

In nucleotides, the CDR3 is TGTGCCAGCAGTCCTCTCGGACAGGGACGCCACGAGCAGTACTTC. It translates to CASSPLGQGRHEQYF. The genes are TRBV28 and TRBJ2-7, with TRBD1 identical over 8 bases. Trimming took 5 bases from V and 5 from J; bases not matched to a gene: 11. Germline V gene data show CDR1 as MDHEN and CDR2 as SYDVKM. The CDR3 runs 15 residues.

This clonotype was picked up a small number of times. CDR3 in amino acids: CASSLYPSGTDTQYF. In DNA, the CDR3 is TGTGCCAGCAGTTTATATCCTAGCGGCACAGATACGCAGTATTTT. The chain uses TRBV27 and TRBJ2-3, with D perhaps TRBD2 (6 bases). CDR3 length equals 15 residues. CDR1 and CDR2 from the germline V gene are MNHEY and SMNVEV (reference sequence). The germline V and J ends were trimmed by 1 base and 1 base, with 9 bases remaining between them.